This TCR beta chain was documented in a study of OX40 agonist ivuxolimab in advanced cancers. Generated by immunoSEQ multiplex PCR, the TCRdb table keeps only in-frame clones and is missing some. Of about 96,000 clones in the sample, 80% to 95% were seen once. Here the sequenced sample was CD4+ or CD8+ T cells sorted from blood, taken in a trial of the OX40 agonist ivuxolimab. This sequence originates from an adult with an advanced solid tumor such as melanoma, head and neck, liver or kidney cancer.

CDR3 nucleotide sequence: TGTGCCAGCAGCTTACACAGGGGCGATACCGGGGAGCTGTTTTTT. Translated, it gives CASSLHRGDTGELFF. The chain uses TRBV7-2 and TRBJ2-2, with 7 positions matching TRBD1. The CDR3 is 15 residues long. V dropped 2 bases and J dropped 5; count of bases not matched to a gene: 5. Looked up from germline, CDR1 is SGHTA and CDR2 is FQGNSA.